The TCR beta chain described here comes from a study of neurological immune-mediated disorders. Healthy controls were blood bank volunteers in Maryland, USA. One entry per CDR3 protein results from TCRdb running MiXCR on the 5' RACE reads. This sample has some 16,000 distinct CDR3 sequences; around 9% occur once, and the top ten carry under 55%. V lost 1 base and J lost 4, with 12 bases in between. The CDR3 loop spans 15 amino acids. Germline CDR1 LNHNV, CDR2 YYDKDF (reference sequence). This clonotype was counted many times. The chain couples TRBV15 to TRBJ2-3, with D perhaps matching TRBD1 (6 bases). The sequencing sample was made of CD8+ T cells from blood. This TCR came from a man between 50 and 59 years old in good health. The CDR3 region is CATSRGPGTPDTQYF. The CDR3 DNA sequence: TGTGCCACCAGCAGAGGACCAGGGACACCAGATACGCAGTATTTT.